The rows below give T cell receptor beta chains drawn from one sample of a study of T-cell reconstitution after alpha-beta-depleted transplantation in children. TCRdb independently ran MiXCR on the PCR reads; one entry per CDR3 protein. Among around 580,000 distinct CDR3 sequences listed, around 23% were seen once. Specimen: PBMCs, mostly from graft donor cells, collected 360 days after TCRalphabeta/CD19-depleted stem cell transplant. The receptors derive from a boy in the first two years of life who had a stem cell transplant for acute myeloid leukemia, so the T cells may come from the graft donor. The CDR3 runs from the conserved cysteine through the conserved F or W. Each record gives: D gene, J gene, V gene, clone size, CDR3 DNA, CDR3 protein. A D gene is named only where the DNA matches it firmly. Clone size is stated in some rows and not others, as once, few, many or a class when expanded.

- TRBJ2-1 TRBV29-1 many TGCAGCGTCTGGGGGGGGCCCGACAATGAGCAGTTCTTC CSVWGGPDNEQFF
- TRBJ2-5 TRBV20-1 - TGCAGTGCTAGAGATCCGGGGCGGGGAGAAGAGACCCAGTACTTC CSARDPGRGEETQYF
- TRBJ1-2 TRBV7-2 many TGTGCCAGCAGTTCGACGGTGCCCCCCTATGGCTACACCTTC CASSSTVPPYGYTF
TRBD1 TRBJ2-3 TRBV12-3/TRBV12-4 - TGTGCCAGCAGTAGAAGGACAGGGGACGGAGGAGATACGCAGTATTTT CASSRRTGDGGDTQYF
TRBD2 TRBJ2-1 TRBV7-2 - TGTGCCAGCAGCTTAGTAGTTGGTAGCGGGTACAATGAGCAGTTCTTC CASSLVVGSGYNEQFF
- TRBJ2-7 TRBV29-1 many TGCAGCGTGACTCAGGGAAACTACGAGCAGTACTTC CSVTQGNYEQYF
- TRBJ2-5 TRBV5-6 - TGTGCCAGCAGCTTGTACCACCAAGAGACCCAGTACTTC CASSLYHQETQYF
- TRBJ2-2 TRBV4-1 many TGCGCCAGCAGCCAAGAAGCAAACGATATCACCGGGGAGCTGTTTTTT CASSQEANDITGELFF
- TRBJ1-1 TRBV20-1 - TGCAGTGCTAGAGATCTGGGGGCTGGCACTGAAGCTTTCTTT CSARDLGAGTEAFF
- TRBJ1-1 TRBV6-5 - TGTGCCAGCTCTCGGGGGGCACGGAACACTGAAGCTTTCTTT CASSRGARNTEAFF
- TRBJ2-3 TRBV6-2/TRBV6-3 - TGTGCCAGCCAGCGGGGACAGATCACAGATACGCAGTATTTT CASQRGQITDTQYF
- TRBJ1-1 TRBV29-1 once TGCAGCGTTGAAAATCTCGTAGGCACTGAAGCTTTCTTT CSVENLVGTEAFF
- TRBJ1-1 TRBV5-1 - TGCGCCAGCAGCCCCGGACTAGTTCCAGGGAGCGCTGAAGCTTTCTTT CASSPGLVPGSAEAFF
TRBD1 TRBJ2-6 TRBV20-1 - TGCAGTGCTAGACATCGGACAGGGGACCGCTCTGGGGCCAACGTCCTGACTTTC CSARHRTGDRSGANVLTF
TRBD2 TRBJ2-3 TRBV29-1 many TGCAGCGTTGAAGATAGGGAGACTAGCGTTAGCACAGATACGCAGTATTTT CSVEDRETSVSTDTQYF
TRBD1 TRBJ2-7 TRBV7-2 few TGTGCCAGCAGCTTACAGGGACAGGGCCGCTACGAGCAGTACTTC CASSLQGQGRYEQYF
TRBD1 TRBJ1-1 TRBV12-3/TRBV12-4 - TGTGCCAGCAGCAATACCGGGACAGGGGGCGCAGGAGGGGCTTTCTTT CASSNTGTGGAGGAFF
- TRBJ1-6 TRBV15 few TGTGCCACCAGCAGAGACGGACAACCCCTCCACTTT CATSRDGQPLHF
TRBD1 TRBJ2-5 TRBV28 few TGTGCCAGCTCCACTATCGAGGGACAGGACCAAGAGACCCAGTACTTC CASSTIEGQDQETQYF
TRBD1 TRBJ2-5 TRBV20-1 few TGCAGTGCTAGAGACCTTGCCCGGACAGGGGGCCGAGAGACCCAGTACTTC CSARDLARTGGRETQYF
TRBD2 TRBJ2-1 TRBV5-1 few TGCGCCAGCAGCCCATGGGGACTAGCGCATGAGCAGTTCTTC CASSPWGLAHEQFF
- TRBJ1-1 TRBV29-1 many TGCAGCGTGCAGACCCGGCGGGGAACTGAAGCTTTCTTT CSVQTRRGTEAFF
TRBD2 TRBJ2-1 TRBV20-1 - TGCAGTGCCGGGACTAGCGGGGGACTACCACTCAATGAGCAGTTCTTC CSAGTSGGLPLNEQFF
- TRBJ2-5 TRBV4-3 - TGCGCCAGCCGGGCCGTCTTGTGGGGACAAGAGACCCAGTACTTC CASRAVLWGQETQYF
TRBD2 TRBJ2-7 TRBV7-2 - TGTGCCAGCAGGCCGGGACTAGAGGGCGAGCAGTACTTC CASRPGLEGEQYF